This passage covers 3 T cell receptor beta chains from one sample sequenced in a study of blood T cell repertoires in COVID-19. Data came from immunoSEQ multiplex PCR; TCRdb stores just in-frame clones and leaves some out. The table lists 85,000 to 100,000 clones, 80% of them singletons. Sequencing input: peripheral blood. The receptors shown here come from a man over 45 who had recovered from COVID-19.

V is TRBV14 and J is TRBJ2-1, with 9 bases aligning to TRBD2. The CDR3 runs 16 residues. Per the germline V gene, CDR1 is SGHDN and CDR2 is FVKESK. Trimming at V came to 4 bases and at J to 0 bases, leaving 4 bases not matched to a gene. The CDR3, as DNA: TGTGCCAGCAGCCCCGCGGGAGGGAGCTCCTACAATGAGCAGTTCTTC. This gives the protein CASSPAGGSSYNEQFF.

The genes are TRBV19 and TRBJ2-1; 10 bases agree with TRBD2. The CDR3 is made up of 18 amino acids. The V segment lost 2 bases and the J segment 6 bases; nucleotides outside the gene matches: 13. Germline V gene lookup returns CDR1 LNHDA and CDR2 SQIVND (reference sequence). CDR3 sequence reads: CASSISGAGVAGGNEQFF. The CDR3 DNA is TGTGCCAGTAGTATATCAGGGGCGGGAGTAGCGGGGGGCAATGAGCAGTTCTTC.

The rearrangement links TRBV5-6 to TRBJ2-7; TRBD2 matches at 10 bases. The CDR3 sequence is 16 residues long. Trimming removed 4 bases from V and 3 bases from J; junction bases left unmatched: 10. CDR1 SGHDT and CDR2 YYEEEE come from the germline V gene. In DNA form, the CDR3 reads TGTGCCAGCAGCCAGGGTACTGGACTAGCGGACTACGAGCAGTACTTC. Its translation is CASSQGTGLADYEQYF.